The 18 T cell receptor beta chains reported below all come from one sample, sequenced in a study of blood T cell repertoires in COVID-19. Some clones are missing from TCRdb's copy, which holds only in-frame ones; the method was immunoSEQ multiplex PCR. The table records some 200,000 clones, around 82% of them present only once. Sequencing used peripheral blood. The receptors were sampled from a woman aged 80 or over with acute or convalescent COVID-19.

This chain uses TRBV18 with TRBJ1-4; the D is unclear. With 3 bases removed from V and 8 bases from J, the gap between germline ends came to 19 bases. Germline CDR1 is KGHSH and CDR2 is LQKENI. The CDR3 consists of 16 residues. The CDR3 region is CASSPGFGIGGEKLFF. The CDR3 nucleotides read TGTGCCAGCTCACCCGGGTTCGGGATCGGAGGCGAAAAACTGTTTTTT.

The chain is built from TRBV5-1 and TRBJ2-7; 7 bases map to TRBD1. This CDR3 has 15 amino acids. Germline V gene data show CDR1 as SGHRS and CDR2 as YFSETQ. V shed 4 bases and J 6 bases; nucleotides not matched to a gene: 13. CDR3 amino acids: CASSRDATGMGEQYF. For the CDR3, the DNA is TGCGCCAGCAGCCGCGACGCGACAGGGATGGGCGAGCAGTACTTC.

This clone was counted a single time. J is TRBJ2-7 and V is TRBV11-2; 8 bases fit TRBD1. This CDR3 spans 17 amino acids. Germline CDR1 reads SGHAT; CDR2 reads FQNNGV. The junction had 12 bases not matched to a gene; V was cut back by 0 bases and J by 5 bases. The chain's CDR3 is CASSLDRAGGDFHEQYF. CDR3 DNA: TGTGCCAGCAGCTTAGATAGGGCAGGGGGCGACTTCCACGAGCAGTACTTC.

The chain uses TRBV18 and TRBJ2-1; 10 bases line up with TRBD2. The CDR3 is 15 residues long. CDR1 and CDR2 (germline): KGHSH, LQKENI. J was trimmed by 9 bases and V by 5 bases; bases with no gene match: 10. This CDR3 is CASSASPSGGGEQFF. CDR3 DNA: TGTGCCAGCTCAGCAAGCCCTAGCGGGGGTGGTGAGCAGTTCTTC.

The chain joins TRBV27 to TRBJ2-2, with D perhaps matching TRBD1 (6 bases). CDR1 is MNHEY, CDR2 SMNVEV, per germline (reference sequence). The V end lost 1 base, the J end lost 3 bases, and 9 bases lay between the germline ends. The CDR3 loop spans 15 amino acids. This chain's CDR3 is CASSLFRGDTGELFF. The CDR3 nucleotides read TGTGCCAGCAGTTTATTCAGGGGCGACACCGGGGAGCTGTTTTTT.

This sequence joins TRBV6-4 and TRBJ2-1; no definite D call. Germline V gene lookup returns CDR1 MRHNA and CDR2 SNTAGT. V lost 2 bases to trimming and J lost 0 bases, with 8 bases between them. The CDR3 runs 15 residues. CDR3 sequence: CASSDEESSYNEQFF. CDR3 in DNA: TGTGCCAGCAGTGACGAGGAGAGCTCCTACAATGAGCAGTTCTTC.

This chain connects TRBV7-2 to TRBJ1-2; D not resolved. V shed 5 bases and J shed 4 bases, with 11 bases lying between them. This CDR3 is built from 13 residues. CDR1 is SGHTA and CDR2 is FQGNSA in the germline V gene. The CDR3 DNA reads TGTGCCAGCAGCATTAACTGGGCCTATGGCTACACCTTC. Translating gives CASSINWAYGYTF.

This chain joins TRBV6-6 and TRBJ2-7, with a weak D call TRBD1 (5 bases). Germline CDR1 is MNHNY and CDR2 is SVGAGI (reference sequence). V gave up 4 bases and J gave up 6 bases, with 13 bases separating them. The CDR3 consists of 13 residues. The DNA of the CDR3 is TGTGCCAGCAGTTTATCCCAGGGCCCCGAGCAGTACTTC. As protein: CASSLSQGPEQYF.

The V gene is TRBV11-3, the J gene TRBJ2-5; 7 bases fit TRBD1. The trim removed 3 bases at V and 2 bases at J, leaving 0 bases unmatched. Germline values: CDR1 SGHNT, CDR2 YENEEA. This CDR3 is built from 13 residues. The CDR3 sequence: CASSLGQQETQYF. DNA of the CDR3: TGTGCCAGCAGCTTGGGACAGCAAGAGACCCAGTACTTC.

The V call is TRBV10-3, the J call TRBJ2-6; TRBD1 matches 12 bases. Germline V gene sequence: CDR1 ENHRY, CDR2 SYGVKD. After removal of 4 bases from V and 2 bases from J, the junction contained 9 bases not matched to a gene. The CDR3 covers 19 residues. The CDR3 here is CAISGIPGQGAPGANVLTF. The CDR3 nucleotides read TGTGCCATCAGTGGCATACCGGGACAGGGGGCGCCTGGGGCCAACGTCCTGACTTTC.

The genes are TRBV5-1 and TRBJ1-5, with 10 bases that match TRBD1. The CDR3 contains 20 residues. J lost 0 bases, V lost 7 bases, and 19 bases had no gene match. Germline-derived CDR1 and CDR2 are SGHRS and YFSETQ. The CDR3 sequence is CASDDPGRQGAPNSNQPQHF. For the CDR3, the DNA is TGCGCCAGCGACGACCCGGGGAGACAGGGGGCGCCTAATAGCAATCAGCCCCAGCATTTT.

This rearrangement joins TRBV6-1 to TRBJ1-1; no firm D call. The CDR3 extends over 15 amino acids. V lost 3 bases, J lost 8 bases, and 19 bases lay in between. Germline CDR1 and CDR2: MNHNS and SASEGT. The CDR3 DNA is TGTGCCAGCAGTGATTTTACGCGGGCAAAACTAGAAGCTTTCTTT. It is translated as CASSDFTRAKLEAFF.

The V call is TRBV20-1, the J call TRBJ1-2, with D perhaps matching TRBD1 (5 bases). This CDR3 has 11 amino acids. Germline CDR1 DFQATT, CDR2 SNEGSKA (reference sequence). Trimming removed 5 bases at V and 8 bases at J, with 12 bases between. Here the CDR3 reads CSARGTPGYTF. DNA of the CDR3: TGCAGTGCTCGCGGGACCCCCGGCTACACCTTC.

This clone was seen once. The J gene is TRBJ2-7, the V gene TRBV12-2; the table's D call TRBD2 went unverified against the DNA. TRBV12-2 is given as a pseudogene. CDR3 length equals 15 residues. DNA for the CDR3: TGTGCAAGTCGCGCAAGGGAGATCCCAACCTACGAGCAGTACTTC. It is translated as CASRAREIPTYEQYF.

The V and J genes are TRBV6-5 and TRBJ1-2; D is perhaps TRBD1 (5 bases). V was clipped by 6 bases and J by 8 bases, with 19 bases between them. CDR1 MNHEY and CDR2 SVGAGI come from the germline V gene. This CDR3 has 14 amino acids. This CDR3 is CASSPKGQGFGYTF. CDR3 bases: TGTGCCAGCAGCCCCAAAGGGCAGGGTTTCGGCTACACCTTC.

This clone was seen only a few times. The chain couples TRBV7-2 to TRBJ1-4; D is perhaps TRBD1 (6 bases). Looked up from germline, CDR1 is SGHTA and CDR2 is FQGNSA. The germline V and J ends were trimmed by 1 base and 6 bases, with 12 bases remaining between them. The length of the CDR3 is 15 residues. CDR3 residues: CASSLVTGRDEKLFF. The CDR3 DNA reads as TGTGCCAGCAGCTTAGTAACAGGGAGGGATGAAAAACTGTTTTTT.

J is TRBJ1-2 and V is TRBV7-2; 10 bases are a match to TRBD1. There are 15 residues in the CDR3. V lost 6 bases to trimming and J lost 4 bases; unmatched junction nucleotides: 8. Germline values: CDR1 SGHTA, CDR2 FQGNSA. The CDR3 sequence is CASRPRQGATYGYTF. Here the CDR3 DNA reads TGTGCCAGCAGACCCCGACAGGGGGCCACCTATGGCTACACCTTC.

The chain carries TRBV5-6 and TRBJ1-2; the match to TRBD1 covers 8 bases. With V trimmed by 6 bases and J by 5 bases, 15 bases remained unmatched. The CDR3 length is 16 residues. Germline CDR1 reads SGHDT; CDR2 reads YYEEEE. The CDR3 protein is CASNSEKDRAVYGYTF. CDR3 coding DNA: TGTGCCAGCAACTCAGAAAAGGACAGGGCTGTTTATGGCTACACCTTC.